The T cell receptor beta chain described here comes from a study of T-cell reconstitution after alpha-beta-depleted transplantation in children. Regarding the study as a whole: Some patients' high day-60 TCRbeta diversity was traced to surviving recipient T cells and thymic progenitors. Most T-cell counts and diversity one year after the transplant came from T cells that were newly produced. Roughly two months post-transplant, alpha-beta T cells reportedly originated from several hundred graft clones that had expanded.

This clonotype has ten or more counts. What it binds is not known. Unique molecular identifiers were incorporated during preparation of the TCRbeta library. TCRdb re-analysed the PCR reads in MiXCR, keeping a single row per CDR3 protein. The sample carries about 260,000 distinct CDR3 sequences, around 7.8% recorded once. CDR1 and CDR2 (germline): SGHTA, FQGNSA. V was trimmed by 8 bases and J by 0 bases, leaving 13 bases between them. The CDR3 loop spans 15 amino acids. Sequenced material: PBMCs, mostly from graft donor cells, taken 180 days after TCRalphabeta/CD19-depleted stem cell transplant. J is TRBJ2-2 and V is TRBV7-2; TRBD2 might be the D (6 bases). The receptor comes from a male patient younger than 18 who had a stem cell transplant for acute lymphoblastic leukemia, so the T cells may come from the graft donor. In DNA form, the CDR3 reads TGTGCCAGCCAGAGGGGACTTTCGAACACCGGGGAGCTGTTTTTT. Its protein is CASQRGLSNTGELFF.